This T cell receptor (beta chain) originates from a study of T cell repertoires in ileal Crohn's disease. TCRdb's table, derived via immunoSEQ multiplex PCR, lists solely in-frame clones and lacks some. Among 6,500 to 10,000 clones listed, around 76% were seen once. With respect to this clone: Its target is not known.

The CDR3 has 13 amino acids. Germline V gene lookup returns CDR1 SQVTM and CDR2 ANQGSEA. The V gene lost 1 base and the J gene lost 1 base, with 6 bases spanning the gap. Study results and caveats: Active smokers at surgery had more clonal expansions than non-smokers.

Sequenced: ileal tissue. The V and J genes are TRBV29-1 and TRBJ2-3; D may be TRBD2 (6 bases). The clonotype originates from an adult with Crohn's disease. The CDR3 reads CSVEASGTDTQYF. CDR3 bases: TGCAGCGTTGAAGCTAGCGGCACAGATACGCAGTATTTT.